This T cell receptor (beta chain) was captured in a study of blood T cell repertoires in COVID-19. In the source study's methods: Estimates of nucleated cell counts were drawn from the amplification of reference gene primers. The table came from immunoSEQ multiplex PCR; TCRdb's copy has only in-frame clones and leaves some out. From that table come the V and J calls and clone size; the DNA was used to work out D and trimming. The data contain about 330,000 clones, over 75% of them seen just once; the ten biggest clones take up about 4.7%. This clone was seen once. This CDR3 has 17 residues. Trimming took off 4 bases at V and 0 bases at J, with 16 bases between the two ends. Germline V lookup: CDR1 SGHDN, CDR2 FVKESK.

The chain uses TRBV14 and TRBJ2-1, with D perhaps TRBD2 (6 bases). The TCR was taken from a young man who had recovered from COVID-19. Sample: PBMCs or T cells enriched from blood (not recorded which). The CDR3 loop is CASSLDTGTGSYNEQFF. In DNA, the CDR3 is TGTGCCAGCAGCCTAGATACCGGGACTGGCTCCTACAATGAGCAGTTCTTC.